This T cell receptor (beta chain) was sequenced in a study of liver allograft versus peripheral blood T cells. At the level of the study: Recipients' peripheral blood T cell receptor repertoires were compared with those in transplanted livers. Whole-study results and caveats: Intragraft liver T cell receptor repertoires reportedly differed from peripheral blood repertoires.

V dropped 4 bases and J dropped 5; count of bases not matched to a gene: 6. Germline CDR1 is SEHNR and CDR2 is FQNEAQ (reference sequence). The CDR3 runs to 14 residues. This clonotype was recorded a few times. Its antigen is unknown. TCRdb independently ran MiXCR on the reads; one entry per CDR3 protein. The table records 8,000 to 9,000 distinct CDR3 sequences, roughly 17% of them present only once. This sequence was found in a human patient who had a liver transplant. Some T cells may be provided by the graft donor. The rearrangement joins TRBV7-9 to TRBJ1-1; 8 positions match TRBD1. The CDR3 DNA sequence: TGTGCCAGCAGCTCGCCAGGGGGCGGGACTGAAGCTTTCTTT. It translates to CASSSPGGGTEAFF.